This passage covers 12 T cell receptor beta chains from one sample sequenced in a study of T cell responses to AZD1222 COVID-19 vaccine. Here immunoSEQ multiplex PCR was the method, and the copy in TCRdb shows in-frame clones only, minus some. Of about 140,000 clones listed, 93% are singletons. The input for sequencing was peripheral blood, taken after recovery from COVID-19. The source of these receptors is an adult who had recovered from COVID-19.

The chain has TRBV11-1 and TRBJ1-1, with 7 bases that match TRBD1. There are 14 residues in the CDR3. J gave up 8 bases and V 4 bases, and 10 bases lay outside the gene matches. CDR1 is SGHAT and CDR2 is FQDESV in the germline V gene (reference sequence). Here the CDR3 reads CASSSSDRSGEAFF. In DNA form, the CDR3 reads TGTGCCAGCAGCTCGTCGGACAGGTCGGGAGAAGCTTTCTTT. The variable domain in full, with the rest retrieved from reference TRBV11-1 and TRBJ1-1, is EAEVAQSPRYKITEKSQAVAFWCDPISGHATLYWYRQILGQGPELLVQFQDESVVDDSQLPKDRFSAERLKGVDSTLKIQPAELGDSAMYLCASSSSDRSGEAFFGQGTRLTVV.

The V call is TRBV28, the J call TRBJ2-7; TRBD1 matches at 7 bases. This CDR3 is 14 amino acids long. V dropped 7 bases and J dropped 5; count of bases not matched to a gene: 11. Per the germline V gene, CDR1 is MDHEN and CDR2 is SYDVKM. The CDR3 here is CASTPRGNVHEQYF. DNA for the CDR3: TGTGCCAGCACCCCCAGGGGGAACGTCCACGAGCAGTACTTC.

V usage is TRBV5-4 and J usage is TRBJ1-3, with D tentatively TRBD1 (5 bases). Germline V CDR1 and CDR2: SGHNT, YYREEE (reference sequence). Trimming took off 1 base at V and 0 bases at J, with 8 bases between the two ends. The CDR3 totals 15 residues. DNA for the CDR3: TGTGCCAGCAGCTTGTACAGGAGCTCTGGAAACACCATATATTTT. Its translation is CASSLYRSSGNTIYF.

A single count supports this clone. The chain is built from TRBV5-4 and TRBJ1-1, with unresolved D. The CDR3 totals 13 residues. Germline V gives CDR1 SGHNT, CDR2 YYREEE (reference sequence). Trimming left V 0 bases short and J 7 bases short, with 10 bases between. The DNA for the CDR3 is TGTGCCAGCAGCTTGGGTCCGGGGTATGAAGCTTTCTTT. Its protein product is CASSLGPGYEAFF.

This clone appeared a few times. This rearrangement joins TRBV7-8 to TRBJ1-5; 7 nucleotides line up with TRBD1. The junction had 11 bases not matched to a gene; V was cut back by 5 bases and J by 4 bases. The CDR3 runs to 16 residues. CDR1 is SGHVS, CDR2 FQNEAQ, per germline. DNA of the CDR3: TGTGCCAGCAGCCAGGGGTCGGGACAGACAAATCAGCCCCAGCATTTT. It specifies CASSQGSGQTNQPQHF.

The chain joins TRBV29-1 to TRBJ1-3, with a weak D call TRBD1 (6 bases). CDR3 length: 14 amino acids. Deletions cut 6 bases from V and 4 bases from J, with 16 bases between. CDR1 and CDR2 (germline): SQVTM, ANQGSEA. The CDR3 sequence: CSVVSGTTGNTIYF. The DNA of the CDR3 is TGCAGCGTGGTTTCAGGGACAACGGGAAACACCATATATTTT.

V and J are TRBV3-1 (or the pseudogene TRBV3-2) and TRBJ2-7, with TRBD2 as a possible D gene (9 bases). The V end lost 5 bases, the J end lost 7 bases, and 27 bases lay between the germline ends. Germline V CDR1 and CDR2: LGHDT, YNNKEL (reference sequence). CDR3 length: 17 residues. The CDR3 is CASSGQGSSGSPIEQYF. In DNA, the CDR3 is TGTGCCAGCAGCGGACAGGGAAGTAGCGGGAGCCCTATTGAGCAGTACTTC.

The rearrangement links TRBV7-8 to TRBJ2-7, with 9 bases fitting TRBD1. V gave up 5 bases and J gave up 6 bases; unmatched junction bases: 8. This CDR3 has 14 amino acids. Germline lookup yields CDR1 SGHVS and CDR2 FQNEAQ. The CDR3 nucleotides read TGTGCCAGCAGCCCCTACAGGGGGCGCGTCGAGCAGTACTTC. Protein product: CASSPYRGRVEQYF.

This chain links TRBV19 with TRBJ2-7, with 8 bases fitting TRBD2. The CDR3 runs to 15 residues. Unmatched junction bases numbered 12, after V lost 7 bases and J lost 4 bases. Germline-derived CDR1 and CDR2 are LNHDA and SQIVND (reference sequence). DNA for the CDR3: TGTGCCAGTACCCCCGGTAGGGCTAGCGGGTACGAGCAGTACTTC. Its protein product is CASTPGRASGYEQYF.

This chain connects TRBV6-5 to TRBJ1-1; TRBD1 might be the D (5 bases). This CDR3 contains 14 residues. Germline loops: CDR1 MNHEY, CDR2 SVGAGI. Trimming took 0 bases from V and 7 from J, leaving 12 bases between them. This CDR3 is CASSYSDGADEAFF. The CDR3 coding sequence is TGTGCCAGCAGTTACTCAGACGGGGCTGATGAAGCTTTCTTT.

The chain combines TRBV28 with TRBJ1-3; 8 positions agree with TRBD1. Germline V gives CDR1 MDHEN, CDR2 SYDVKM. The CDR3 runs to 15 residues. The J segment lost 4 bases and the V segment lost 8 bases, leaving 10 bases of the junction unmatched. CDR3 coding DNA: TGTGCCAGCTGTTGTCAGGGGGCGGACGGAAACACCATATATTTT. Protein: CASCCQGADGNTIYF.

The V and J genes are TRBV21-1 and TRBJ2-7. TRBV21-1 is a recognized pseudogene. This CDR3 is 14 amino acids long. The CDR3 bases are TGTGCCAGCAGCAAAGTAGGTTGGTCCTACGAGCAGTACTTC. It is translated as CASSKVGWSYEQYF.